Presented here are 2 T cell receptor beta chains from one specimen sequenced in a study of blood T cells in healthy people across ages. Primed by a sample-barcoded 5' primer and a J-beta primer mix, a second PCR proceeded for about 7 to 12 cycles. TCRdb analysed the 5' RACE reads with MiXCR anew, one entry per CDR3 protein. The sample records hundreds of thousands of distinct CDR3 sequences, around a fifth being singletons. Material: blood. Receptors originate from a man aged 65 to 79 in good health.

The rearrangement uses TRBV4-2 and TRBJ1-5, with 7 bases that match TRBD1. Germline assignment: CDR1 LGHNA and CDR2 YNFKEQ. After removal of 1 base from V and 5 bases from J, the junction contained 2 bases not matched to a gene. The CDR3 length is 14 residues. Here the CDR3 reads CASSQAGQDQPQHF. CDR3 in DNA: TGTGCCAGCAGCCAAGCCGGACAGGATCAGCCCCAGCATTTT.

This clonotype was seen repeatedly, ten times or more. The chain has TRBV4-3 and TRBJ2-1; 11 bases fit TRBD2. The CDR3 spans 15 residues. Germline V gives CDR1 LGHNA, CDR2 YSLEER. With V trimmed by 4 bases and J by 7 bases, 6 bases remained unmatched. The CDR3 loop is CASSLALAGENEQFF. The CDR3 nucleotides read TGCGCCAGCAGCCTCGCACTAGCGGGAGAGAATGAGCAGTTCTTC.